This T cell receptor beta chain was retrieved from a study of blood T cell repertoires in COVID-19. The CDR3 sequence is 18 residues long. In germline, CDR1 is SGHRS, CDR2 YFSETQ. V shed 0 bases and J 3 bases; nucleotides not matched to a gene: 12. Generated by immunoSEQ multiplex PCR, the TCRdb table keeps only in-frame clones and is missing some. The data hold roughly 280,000 clones, with 84% observed a single time. The V call is TRBV5-1, the J call TRBJ2-3, with 8 bases that match TRBD2. Sequencing was carried out using peripheral blood. The clonotype originates from a man in his 60s with acute or convalescent COVID-19. The CDR3 DNA is TGCGCCAGCAGCTTGGAACTAGCGGACCTCAGAAGTACAGATACGCAGTATTTT. This encodes CASSLELADLRSTDTQYF.